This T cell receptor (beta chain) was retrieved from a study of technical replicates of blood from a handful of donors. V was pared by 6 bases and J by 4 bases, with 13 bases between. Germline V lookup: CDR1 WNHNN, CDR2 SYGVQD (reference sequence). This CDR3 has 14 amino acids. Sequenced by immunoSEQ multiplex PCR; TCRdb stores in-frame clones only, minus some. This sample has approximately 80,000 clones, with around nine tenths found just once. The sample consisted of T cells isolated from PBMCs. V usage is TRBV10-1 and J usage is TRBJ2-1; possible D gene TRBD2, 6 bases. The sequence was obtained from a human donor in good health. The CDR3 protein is CASSQQRVYNEQFF. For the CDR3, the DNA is TGCGCCAGCAGCCAACAGCGGGTGTACAATGAGCAGTTCTTC.